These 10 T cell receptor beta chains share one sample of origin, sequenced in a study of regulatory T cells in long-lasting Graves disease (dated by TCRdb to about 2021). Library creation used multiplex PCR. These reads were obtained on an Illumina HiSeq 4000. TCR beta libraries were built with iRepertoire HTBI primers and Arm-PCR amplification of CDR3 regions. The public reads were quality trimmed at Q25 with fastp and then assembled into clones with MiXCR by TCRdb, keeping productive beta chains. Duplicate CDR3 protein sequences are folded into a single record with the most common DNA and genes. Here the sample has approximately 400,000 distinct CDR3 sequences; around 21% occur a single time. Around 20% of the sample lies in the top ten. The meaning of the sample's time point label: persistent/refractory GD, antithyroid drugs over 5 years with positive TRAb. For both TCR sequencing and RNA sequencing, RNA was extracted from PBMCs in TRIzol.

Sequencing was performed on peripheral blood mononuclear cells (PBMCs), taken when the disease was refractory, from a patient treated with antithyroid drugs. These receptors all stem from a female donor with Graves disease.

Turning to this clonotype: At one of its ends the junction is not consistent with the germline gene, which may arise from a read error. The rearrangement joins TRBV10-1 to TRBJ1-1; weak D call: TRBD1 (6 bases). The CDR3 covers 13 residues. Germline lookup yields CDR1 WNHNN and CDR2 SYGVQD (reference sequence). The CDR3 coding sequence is TGCACCAGCACCGTACAGGGTAACACTGAAGCTTTCTTT. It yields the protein CTSTVQGNTEAFF.

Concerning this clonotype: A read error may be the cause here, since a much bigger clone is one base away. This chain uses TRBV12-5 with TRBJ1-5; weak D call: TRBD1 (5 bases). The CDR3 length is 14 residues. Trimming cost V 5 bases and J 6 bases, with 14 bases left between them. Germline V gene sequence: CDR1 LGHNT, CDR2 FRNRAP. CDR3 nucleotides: TGTGCTAGTGGTGGGGGGGATAGGGGTCAGCCCCAGCATTTT. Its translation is CASGGGDRGQPQHF. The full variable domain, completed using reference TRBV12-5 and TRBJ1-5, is DARVTQTPRHKVTEMGQEVTMRCQPILGHNTVFWYRQTMMQGLELLAYFRNRAPLDDSGMPKDRFSAEMPDATLATLKIQPSEPRDSAVYFCASGGGDRGQPQHFGDGTRLSIL.

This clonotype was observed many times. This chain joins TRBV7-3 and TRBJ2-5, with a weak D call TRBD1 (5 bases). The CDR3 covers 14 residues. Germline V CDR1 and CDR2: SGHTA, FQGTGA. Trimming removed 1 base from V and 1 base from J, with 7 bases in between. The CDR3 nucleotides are TGTGCCAGCAGCTTAATAGGGGCCCAAGAGACCCAGTACTTC. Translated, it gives CASSLIGAQETQYF.

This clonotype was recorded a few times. The CDR3 here is CASSSPGTGGLGGYTF. The CDR3 DNA is TGTGCCAGCAGCTCCCCCGGGACAGGGGGCCTCGGTGGCTACACCTTC. The chain joins TRBV7-9 to TRBJ1-2, with 12 bases matching TRBD1. The CDR3 runs to 16 residues. With V trimmed by 4 bases and J by 7 bases, 10 bases remained unmatched. The germline V gene has CDR1 SEHNR and CDR2 FQNEAQ (reference sequence).

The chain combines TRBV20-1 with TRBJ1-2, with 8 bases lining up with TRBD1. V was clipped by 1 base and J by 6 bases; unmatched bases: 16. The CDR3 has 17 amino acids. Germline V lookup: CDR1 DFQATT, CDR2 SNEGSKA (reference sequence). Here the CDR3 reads CSARVRDRLIISHGYTF. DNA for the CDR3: TGCAGTGCTAGAGTACGGGACAGGCTAATAATTAGTCATGGCTACACCTTC.

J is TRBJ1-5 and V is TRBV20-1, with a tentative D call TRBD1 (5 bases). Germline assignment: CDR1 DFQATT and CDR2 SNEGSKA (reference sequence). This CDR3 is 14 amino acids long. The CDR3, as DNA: TGCCTGCTCGAGGGACGGGGGGGAAATCAGCCCCAGCATTTT. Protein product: CLLEGRGGNQPQHF.

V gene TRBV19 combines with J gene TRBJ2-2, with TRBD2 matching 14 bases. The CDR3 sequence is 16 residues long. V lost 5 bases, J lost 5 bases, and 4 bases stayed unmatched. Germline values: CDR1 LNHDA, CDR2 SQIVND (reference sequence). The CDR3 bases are TGTGCCAGTAGTCCGGGACTAGCGGGAGTTACCGGGGAGCTGTTTTTT. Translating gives CASSPGLAGVTGELFF.

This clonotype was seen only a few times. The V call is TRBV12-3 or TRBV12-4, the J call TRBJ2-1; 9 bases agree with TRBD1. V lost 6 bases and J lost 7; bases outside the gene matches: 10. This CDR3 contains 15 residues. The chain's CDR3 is CASRPGQGGVNEQFF. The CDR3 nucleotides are TGTGCCAGCAGGCCGGGACAGGGTGGAGTTAATGAGCAGTTCTTC.

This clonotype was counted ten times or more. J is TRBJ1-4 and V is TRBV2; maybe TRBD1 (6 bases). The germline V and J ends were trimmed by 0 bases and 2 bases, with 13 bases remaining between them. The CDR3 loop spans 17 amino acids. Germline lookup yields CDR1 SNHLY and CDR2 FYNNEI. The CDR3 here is CASSEALRGGTNEKLFF. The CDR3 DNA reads TGTGCCAGCAGTGAAGCGCTTCGAGGGGGGACTAATGAAAAACTGTTTTTT. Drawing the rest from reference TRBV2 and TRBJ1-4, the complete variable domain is EPEVTQTPSHQVTQMGQEVILRCVPISNHLYFYWYRQILGQKVEFLVSFYNNEISEKSEIFDDQFSVERPDGSNFTLKIRSTKLEDSAMYFCASSEALRGGTNEKLFFGSGTQLSVL.

CDR3 amino acids: CSAKDRGPTYEQYF. As DNA, the CDR3 is TGCAGTGCAAAAGACAGGGGGCCAACCTACGAGCAGTACTTC. The V gene is TRBV20-1, the J gene TRBJ2-7; 10 nucleotides align to TRBD1. Germline V CDR1 and CDR2: DFQATT, SNEGSKA (reference sequence). J lost 2 bases, V lost 6 bases, and 7 bases had no gene match. The CDR3 covers 14 residues.